The rows below give T cell receptor beta chains drawn from one sample of a study of cytomegalovirus exposure and HLA in healthy donors. Measured with immunoSEQ multiplex PCR; TCRdb has only the in-frame clones, and not every one. The sample holds 200,000 or so clones; about 85% are singletons and the top ten take around 4%. Material for sequencing was PBMCs. The receptors derive from a man in his fifties or sixties in good health and CMV-seronegative. CDR3s include the opening cysteine and the closing phenylalanine or tryptophan. Each record gives: V gene, J gene, D gene, clone size, CDR3 DNA, CDR3 protein. D genes are given only for firm matches. Size is omitted from some rows. Given values are once, few, many or a class for expanded clones.

TRBV6-5	TRBJ2-1	TRBD2	.	TGTGCCAGCAGTACCGGGGGGGCCGTGATGGAGCAGTTCTTC	CASSTGGAVMEQFF
TRBV27	TRBJ1-1	.	.	TGTGCCAGCAGTTTCAGCGGGATCACTGAAGCTTTCTTT	CASSFSGITEAFF
TRBV7-3	TRBJ2-5	.	.	TGTGCCAGCAGCTTTGGAGGGATGGAGACCCAGTACTTC	CASSFGGMETQYF
TRBV30	TRBJ1-3	.	.	TGTGCCTGGGCGGCGAACGGAAACACCATATATTTT	CAWAANGNTIYF
TRBV18	TRBJ2-7	TRBD2	.	TGTGCCAGCTCACTTGGACTAGCGGGGTTCGAGCAGTACTTC	CASSLGLAGFEQYF
TRBV29-1	TRBJ1-1	.	.	TGCAGCGTTTTGGGGCAGGACACTGAAGCTTTCTTT	CSVLGQDTEAFF
TRBV7-3	TRBJ2-3	TRBD2	.	TGTGCCAGCAGCTTACTAGCGGGGGGGCTGGATACGCAGTATTTT	CASSLLAGGLDTQYF
TRBV6-4	TRBJ1-5	.	.	TGTGCCAGCAGGGGCAGGGATCAGCCCCAGCATTTT	CASRGRDQPQHF
TRBV10-3	TRBJ2-3	TRBD1	.	TGTGCCATCAGTGAAGAATCGACAGGGCGGGATACGCAGTATTTT	CAISEESTGRDTQYF
TRBV7-9	TRBJ1-1	TRBD1	.	TGTGCCAGCAGGGGACAGAAAAACACTGAAGCTTTCTTT	CASRGQKNTEAFF
TRBV6-1	TRBJ1-4	TRBD1	.	TGTGCCAGCTCCCCCGTCGGGACAGGGCATGAAAAACTGTTTTTT	CASSPVGTGHEKLFF
TRBV2	TRBJ1-1	.	.	TGTGCCAGCACCAGAATCGGGGGTTTGAACACTGAAGCTTTCTTT	CASTRIGGLNTEAFF
TRBV7-9	TRBJ1-3	.	.	TGTGCCAGCAGCCAAGACAGACCCTCTGGAAACACCATATATTTT	CASSQDRPSGNTIYF
TRBV11-2	TRBJ2-5	.	.	TGTGCCAGCAGCCTCCCCAGTGAGACCCAGTACTTC	CASSLPSETQYF
TRBV4-1	TRBJ1-6	.	.	TGCGCCAGCAGCCAGATAGGAGGAGGGGATTCACCCCTCCACTTT	CASSQIGGGDSPLHF
TRBV6-5	TRBJ2-7	TRBD1	few	TGTGCCAGCAGTTGGGGGACAGGGGTCTACGAGCAGTACTTC	CASSWGTGVYEQYF
TRBV5-1	TRBJ1-2	TRBD1	.	TGCGCCAGCAGCTCCATAACGACAGGGACTTTTAACTATGGCTACACCTTC	CASSSITTGTFNYGYTF
TRBV6-5	TRBJ1-3	.	.	TGTGCCAGCACAGGGTCTGGAAACACCATATATTTT	CASTGSGNTIYF
TRBV19	TRBJ1-5	TRBD1	.	TGTGCCAGTAGTATTGTCCGGGACAGCCAGATCCCCAATCAGCCCCAGCATTTT	CASSIVRDSQIPNQPQHF
TRBV29-1	TRBJ2-3	.	.	TGCAGCGGCGGGGCCTCCACAGATACGCAGTATTTT	CSGGASTDTQYF
TRBV20-1	TRBJ1-2	.	.	TGCAGTGCTCCAGGGGACTATGGCTACACCTTC	CSAPGDYGYTF
TRBV5-1	TRBJ2-1	.	few	TGCGCCAGCAGCTTGGCACCGGCGGGGGAGCAGTTCTTC	CASSLAPAGEQFF
TRBV9	TRBJ1-2	.	.	TGTGCCAGCAGCCTATCGTTTGCTAACTATGGCTACACCTTC	CASSLSFANYGYTF
TRBV5-5	TRBJ2-7	TRBD1	.	TGTGCCAGCAGCTCGGACAGGGGGCCCTACGAGCAGTACTTC	CASSSDRGPYEQYF
TRBV2	TRBJ2-6	TRBD1	.	TGTGCCAGCAGGAGACAGGGGCAGGCTGGGGCCAACGTCCTGACTTTC	CASRRQGQAGANVLTF
TRBV7-3	TRBJ1-1	.	.	TGTGCCAGCAGCTTAAGAGAGGGAAACACTGAAGCTTTCTTT	CASSLREGNTEAFF
TRBV6-1	TRBJ2-7	TRBD1	.	TGTGCCAGCAGTTCGGACAGGGGGGGACGCGAGCAGTACTTC	CASSSDRGGREQYF
TRBV7-2	TRBJ1-5	.	few	TGTGCCAGCAGTCCTATCCCAGGGCTGGAGCCCCAGCATTTT	CASSPIPGLEPQHF
TRBV29-1	TRBJ1-2	.	few	TGCAGCGTTGAAGGGGGCTACTATGGCTACACCTTC	CSVEGGYYGYTF
TRBV18	TRBJ2-7	TRBD2	.	TGTGCCAGCTCAGCCCCCTGGCGGGGGGGCGACGAGCAGTACTTC	CASSAPWRGGDEQYF
TRBV23-1	TRBJ1-5	.	.	TGCGCCAGCAGTTTTAGTGGAGAGTATAGCAATCAGCCCCAGCATTTT	CASSFSGEYSNQPQHF
TRBV28	TRBJ2-3	TRBD1	.	TGTGCCAGCAGTTCTTACGACAGGGGTTGGACAGATACGCAGTATTTT	CASSSYDRGWTDTQYF
TRBV29-1	TRBJ1-1	TRBD1	.	TGCAGCGCCCGAGGACAGGGTGCTGAAGCTTTCTTT	CSARGQGAEAFF
TRBV15	TRBJ1-1	TRBD1	.	TGTGCCACCAGCAGAGGACCAACAGGGGCAGTACTGAACGCTGAAGCTTTCTTT	CATSRGPTGAVLNAEAFF
TRBV2	TRBJ2-3	TRBD2	once	TGTGCCAGCAGCTTAACTAGCGGGGGAGCAGATACGCAGTATTTT	CASSLTSGGADTQYF